The next 2 T cell receptor beta chains were all read from a single sample in a study of blood T cell repertoires in COVID-19. The assay was immunoSEQ multiplex PCR, and TCRdb's table has in-frame clones only and misses some. The table includes about 190,000 clones, approximately 90% detected once. Source material: peripheral blood. The source of these receptors is a man aged 35 to 55 with active or convalescent COVID-19.

The chain links TRBV5-1 to TRBJ2-2; TRBD2 matches 8 bases. V dropped 0 bases and J dropped 0; count of bases not matched to a gene: 7. CDR3 length equals 18 residues. Germline V gene data show CDR1 as SGHRS and CDR2 as YFSETQ. The CDR3 region is CASSLVRGGIANTGELFF. Here the CDR3 DNA reads TGCGCCAGCAGCTTGGTCCGGGGGGGTATCGCGAACACCGGGGAGCTGTTTTTT.

This sequence joins TRBV18 and TRBJ2-1; D perhaps matches TRBD1 (6 bases). Per germline, CDR1 KGHSH and CDR2 LQKENI. The V end lost 3 bases, the J end lost 8 bases, and 8 bases lay between the germline ends. The CDR3 sequence is 12 residues long. As DNA, the CDR3 is TGTGCCAGCTCACCGGCAGGGGATGAGCAGTTCTTC. It translates to CASSPAGDEQFF.